The rows below give T cell receptor beta chains drawn from one sample of a study of cytomegalovirus exposure and HLA in healthy donors. Profiling relied on immunoSEQ multiplex PCR, and the TCRdb table lists in-frame clones only, not all of them. The sample lists 37,000 or so clones, roughly 79% occurring once. The sequenced material came from PBMCs. The receptors come from a woman between 40 and 55 years old in good health and CMV-seronegative. CDR3s leave out the opening cysteine and the closing phenylalanine or tryptophan. Only some rows state a clone size, as once, few, many or a class for expanded clones.

TRBV7-2	TRBJ1-6	-	ASSPVRNSPLH
TRBV2	TRBJ1-6	-	ASSLRGSNSPLH
TRBV4-1	TRBJ1-2	-	ASSQLTVNYGYT
TRBV7-3	TRBJ2-5	-	ASSSQYQETQY
TRBV9	TRBJ1-1	few	ASSGDRGQKAF
TRBV28	TRBJ1-1	medium-sized	ASSSSQRTEMNTEAF
TRBV5-5	TRBJ1-2	-	ASSMGRDRAVAPYGYT
TRBV10-3	TRBJ1-5	-	AISDYKRGQQSHQPQH
TRBV6-4	TRBJ2-7	-	ASSASGDLGEQY
TRBV6-5	TRBJ1-3	-	ASSLRRMGNTIY
TRBV29-1	TRBJ1-1	-	SARGGTNTEAF
TRBV5-1	TRBJ1-1	-	ASSPKETRAEAF
TRBV5-1	TRBJ1-1	-	ASSAGGGTTEAF
TRBV5-5	TRBJ1-1	once	ASSDSLSLVAEAF
TRBV7-2	TRBJ2-3	once	ASSSGGAGADTQY
TRBV18	TRBJ1-2	few	ASSPQGTTYGYT
TRBV18	TRBJ2-1	few	ASSPSPGQGYNEQF